A selection of T cell receptor beta chains follows, all from one sample in a study of shared clonotypes between healthy human individuals. Clones were sequenced by immunoSEQ multiplex PCR, and TCRdb holds only the in-frame ones, with some missing. Seen here are about 2 million clones, about 94% observed once, and the top ten hold around 1.1%. The sample consisted of naive CD8+ T cells sorted from blood. These receptors were collected from a man in his late teens or twenties in good health. CDR3s include the opening cysteine and the closing phenylalanine or tryptophan. Each record gives: D gene, J gene, CDR3 length, V gene, clone size, CDR3 protein, CDR3 DNA. D genes are given only for firm matches. Some rows mark clone size as missing; the rest say once, few, many or name a class of expanded clone.

>NA|TRBJ1-1|13|TRBV5-4|NA
CASSPLTNTEAFF
TGTGCCAGCAGCCCTCTCACTAACACTGAAGCTTTCTTT
>TRBD1|TRBJ2-1|13|TRBV19|NA
CASSLTQGNEQFF
TGTGCCAGTAGTCTAACACAGGGGAATGAGCAGTTCTTC
>TRBD2|TRBJ2-3|16|TRBV7-6|NA
CASSALTSGSTDTQYF
TGTGCCAGCAGCGCCTTGACTAGCGGAAGCACAGATACGCAGTATTTT
>NA|TRBJ2-7|12|TRBV29-1|NA
CSVEHGSYEQYF
TGCAGCGTTGAACACGGGAGCTACGAGCAGTACTTC
>TRBD1|TRBJ2-1|11|TRBV7-9|NA
CASKGADEQFF
TGTGCCAGCAAGGGGGCCGATGAGCAGTTCTTC
>NA|TRBJ2-3|15|TRBV14|NA
CASSHRLDLTDTQYF
TGTGCCAGCAGCCATCGCTTAGATCTCACAGATACGCAGTATTTT
>TRBD2|TRBJ2-3|16|TRBV7-9|NA
CASSLPLAGVGDTQYF
TGTGCCAGCAGCTTACCCTTAGCGGGAGTGGGGGATACGCAGTATTTT
>NA|TRBJ2-2|14|TRBV7-7|once
CASSLVGDTGELFF
TGTGCTAGCAGCTTAGTGGGGGACACCGGGGAGCTGTTTTTT
>TRBD1|TRBJ2-7|15|TRBV7-6|NA
CASSDRQGAGYEQYF
TGTGCCAGCAGCGATAGACAGGGGGCAGGCTACGAGCAGTACTTC
>NA|TRBJ2-7|13|TRBV6-5|NA
CASRGGASYEQYF
TGTGCCAGCAGGGGCGGTGCTTCCTACGAGCAGTACTTC
>NA|TRBJ2-1|13|TRBV7-9|NA
CASSQSSYNEQFF
TGTGCCAGCAGTCAGAGCTCCTACAATGAGCAGTTCTTC
>NA|TRBJ2-1|14|TRBV29-1|NA
CSVEEGPSYNEQFF
TGCAGCGTGGAGGAGGGGCCCTCCTACAATGAGCAGTTCTTC
>NA|TRBJ2-7|11|TRBV6-5|NA
CASSDSYEQYF
TGTGCCAGCAGTGACTCCTACGAGCAGTACTTC
>TRBD1|TRBJ1-2|14|TRBV29-1|NA
CSVPDRGNDYGYTF
TGCAGCGTTCCGGACAGGGGAAATGATTATGGCTACACCTTC
>NA|TRBJ2-7|12|TRBV10-2|NA
CASSEGYYEQYF
TGCGCCAGCAGTGAGGGGTACTACGAGCAGTACTTC
>TRBD1|TRBJ2-3|16|TRBV6-6|NA
CASRGEQGLSTDTQYF
TGTGCCAGCAGAGGGGAACAGGGGTTAAGCACAGATACGCAGTATTTT
>NA|TRBJ2-7|14|TRBV27|NA
CASSLLDRSYEQYF
TGTGCCAGCAGTTTACTAGACCGATCCTACGAGCAGTACTTC
>NA|TRBJ2-1|15|TRBV4-1|NA
CASSQDWGTSNEQFF
TGCGCCAGCAGCCAAGATTGGGGAACCTCCAATGAGCAGTTCTTC
>TRBD2|TRBJ2-5|16|TRBV4-1|NA
CASSHPSGAYQETQYF
TGCGCCAGCAGCCATCCAAGCGGGGCGTACCAAGAGACCCAGTACTTC
>NA|TRBJ2-3|16|TRBV5-6|NA
CASGPAGLTVGDTQYF
TGTGCCAGCGGGCCGGCGGGGCTAACGGTGGGAGATACGCAGTATTTT
>TRBD1|TRBJ2-7|14|TRBV5-1|NA
CASSWTGANYEQYF
TGCGCCAGCAGCTGGACAGGGGCTAATTACGAGCAGTACTTC
>NA|TRBJ1-1|14|TRBV5-1|NA
CASSGQGMNTEAFF
TGCGCCAGCAGCGGTCAGGGTATGAACACTGAAGCTTTCTTT
>NA|TRBJ2-7|16|TRBV12-1|NA
CASSSPYNTFGYEQYF
TGTGCCAGCAGCTCGCCCTATAATACATTTGGCTACGAGCAGTACTTC
>NA|TRBJ2-3|13|TRBV11-2|once
CASSLATRDTQYF
TGTGCCAGCAGCTTAGCAACCAGAGATACGCAGTATTTT
>NA|TRBJ2-2|13|TRBV7-9|NA
CASSSQGTGELFF
TGTGCCAGCAGCTCACAGGGTACCGGGGAGCTGTTTTTT
>TRBD1|TRBJ2-3|13|TRBV4-1|NA
CASSGQGTDTQYF
TGCGCCAGCTCAGGACAGGGCACAGATACGCAGTATTTT
>NA|TRBJ2-3|12|TRBV10-1|NA
CASSEAKDTQYF
TGCGCCAGCAGTGAGGCGAAAGATACGCAGTATTTT
>NA|TRBJ2-1|13|TRBV27|NA
CASSLDWYNEQFF
TGTGCCAGCAGTTTAGACTGGTACAATGAGCAGTTCTTC
>NA|TRBJ1-2|13|TRBV28|NA
CASSFRPNYGYTF
TGTGCCAGCAGTTTTAGACCTAACTATGGCTACACCTTC
>NA|TRBJ2-1|14|TRBV5-4|NA
CASSLELGSYEQFF
TGTGCCAGCAGCTTGGAGCTTGGTTCGTATGAGCAGTTCTTC
>NA|TRBJ2-2|13|TRBV10-1|NA
CASSDRLTGELFF
TGCGCCAGCAGTGACCGCCTTACCGGGGAGCTGTTTTTT
>NA|TRBJ2-7|14|TRBV27|once
CASSLVGLVYEQYF
TGTGCCAGCAGTTTAGTGGGGCTAGTCTACGAGCAGTACTTC
>TRBD1|TRBJ2-5|14|TRBV2|once
CASSWGQTQETQYF
TGTGCCAGCAGTTGGGGACAGACTCAAGAGACCCAGTACTTC
>NA|TRBJ1-5|13|TRBV4-1|NA
CASSQGGSQPQHF
TGCGCCAGCAGCCAAGGAGGGAGTCAGCCCCAGCATTTT
>NA|TRBJ2-3|17|TRBV4-3|NA
CASSHFGGGVDTDTQYF
TGCGCCAGCAGCCACTTTGGGGGCGGTGTGGACACAGATACGCAGTATTTT
>NA|TRBJ2-3|17|TRBV5-8|NA
CASSFRRVGRDTDTQYF
TGTGCCAGCAGCTTCCGGAGGGTGGGCAGAGACACAGATACGCAGTATTTT
>NA|TRBJ1-1|12|TRBV7-8|NA
CASSLGGVQAFF
TGTGCCAGCAGCTTGGGGGGTGTTCAAGCTTTCTTT
>NA|TRBJ1-1|16|TRBV7-8|NA
CASSYPGQDRNTEAFF
TGTGCCAGCAGCTACCCGGGGCAGGACCGGAACACTGAAGCTTTCTTT
>TRBD2|TRBJ2-7|15|TRBV27|NA
CASSSLAGGPYEQYF
TGTGCCAGCAGTTCCCTAGCGGGAGGTCCCTACGAGCAGTACTTC
>TRBD2|TRBJ2-1|16|TRBV4-3|NA
CASSQEAGVSYNEQFF
TGCGCCAGCAGCCAGGAAGCGGGGGTCTCCTACAATGAGCAGTTCTTC
>TRBD1|TRBJ2-2|15|TRBV5-1|NA
CASSFGTDNTGELFF
TGCGCCAGCAGCTTCGGGACAGACAACACCGGGGAGCTGTTTTTT
>NA|TRBJ2-7|14|TRBV5-4|once
CASSVDGSSYEQYF
TGTGCCAGCAGCGTCGATGGCAGCTCCTACGAGCAGTACTTC
>NA|TRBJ1-1|15|TRBV30|NA
CAWSVLGTASTEAFF
TGTGCCTGGAGTGTCCTTGGGACGGCCTCCACTGAAGCTTTCTTT
>NA|TRBJ1-4|15|TRBV28|NA
CASRKIQGRDEKLFF
TGTGCCAGCAGGAAGATTCAGGGGCGTGATGAAAAACTGTTTTTT
>NA|TRBJ2-1|12|TRBV10-2|NA
CASTGSYNEQFF
TGCGCCAGCACCGGAAGCTACAATGAGCAGTTCTTC
>NA|TRBJ1-3|15|TRBV7-9|NA
CASSFKQSSGNTIYF
TGTGCCAGCAGCTTTAAACAGAGCTCTGGAAACACCATATATTTT
>NA|TRBJ2-3|13|TRBV6-6|NA
CASSYGSSDTQYF
TGTGCCAGCAGTTACGGGAGTAGCGATACGCAGTATTTT
>NA|TRBJ1-4|16|TRBV5-5|NA
CASSEQGLATNEKLFF
TGTGCCAGCAGCGAACAGGGACTTGCAACTAATGAAAAACTGTTTTTT
>NA|TRBJ2-1|12|TRBV4-2|NA
CASSQAPNEQFF
TGTGCCAGCAGCCAAGCGCCGAATGAGCAGTTCTTC
>NA|TRBJ1-1|15|TRBV28|NA
CASSLYGAEGTEAFF
TGTGCCAGCAGTTTATACGGTGCAGAGGGGACTGAAGCTTTCTTT
>NA|TRBJ1-1|13|TRBV10-1|NA
CASSELRGTEAFF
TGCGCCAGCAGTGAGTTGCGGGGAACTGAAGCTTTCTTT